This T cell receptor (beta chain) derives from a study of T cell responses to AZD1222 COVID-19 vaccine. Study details: Second-dose schedules of about 4 or about 12 weeks were combined.

The repertoire was sequenced with immunoSEQ multiplex PCR; TCRdb's copy has only in-frame clones and lacks some. The data hold about 190,000 clones, with roughly 88% observed a single time. Specimen: peripheral blood, collected on day 0 of AZD1222 vaccination. This clonotype was sampled from an adult in good health.

The CDR3 nucleotides are TGCAGCGTGGACTATCAGGGGTCCTACGAGCAGTACTTC. Protein sequence: CSVDYQGSYEQYF. The V call is TRBV29-1, the J call TRBJ2-7; the D gene could be TRBD1 or TRBD2 (6 bases each). V was cut by 6 bases and J by 1 base, with 13 bases left in between. CDR3 length: 13 residues. CDR1 and CDR2 (germline): SQVTM, ANQGSEA.